One sample yielded the 6 T cell receptor beta chains listed below, sequenced in a study of CD8 T cells in ankylosing spondylitis (dated by TCRdb to 2015 to 2018). Broader findings and caveats from the paper: A TCR beta motif made up of fewer than 10 highly homologous amino acid variants appeared to be characteristic of blood from ankylosing spondylitis patients.

Their antigen targets remain unknown. The method was 5' RACE. Sequencing used an Illumina HiSeq 2500. In-frame beta chains were kept once TCRdb had trimmed the public reads at Q25 with fastp and called clones with MiXCR. One record per CDR3 amino acid sequence lists the most common genes and DNA. The table for this sample lists about 800,000 distinct CDR3 sequences; about 10% of them were counted only once. Together, the top ten hold around 0.51% of the sample. The sample consisted of blood, either unsorted or a sorted T cell fraction (not recorded which). These TCRs come from a male donor with ankylosing spondylitis.

This chain joins TRBV6-5 and TRBJ2-1; perhaps TRBD2 as D (5 bases). The germline V gene has CDR1 MNHEY and CDR2 SVGAGI. The CDR3 has 14 residues. The V and J ends lost 4 bases and 3 bases respectively, with 10 bases between them. CDR3 in DNA: TGTGCCAGCAGTTGGTCGAGGGACTACAATGAGCAGTTCTTC. It encodes CASSWSRDYNEQFF.

The V call is TRBV7-9, the J call TRBJ2-2; D gene uncertain. V lost 7 bases and J lost 6, with 12 bases in between. Looked up from germline, CDR1 is SEHNR and CDR2 is FQNEAQ (reference sequence). The CDR3 contains 13 residues. The CDR3 DNA sequence: TGTGCCAGCACACCTACGGGTTCCGGGGAGCTGTTTTTT. Translating gives CASTPTGSGELFF.

This clonotype was counted between two and nine times. The chain recombines TRBV6-2 or TRBV6-3 with TRBJ1-6; weak D call: TRBD1 (5 bases). The CDR3 runs to 15 residues. Per the germline V gene, CDR1 is MNHEY and CDR2 is SVGEGT. The ends were cut back, 4 bases at V and 8 bases at J, with 15 bases in the middle. CDR3 bases: TGTGCCAGCAGTTCAGTGGGACCGAATTATTCACCCCTCCACTTT. As protein: CASSSVGPNYSPLHF.

This clonotype was picked up many times. The rearrangement uses TRBV7-2 and TRBJ2-3; D is unclear. The CDR3 totals 11 residues. Trimming left V 6 bases short and J 2 bases short, with 3 bases between. The germline V gene encodes CDR1 SGHTA and CDR2 FQGNSA. In DNA form, the CDR3 reads TGTGCCAGCAGTTACACAGATACGCAGTATTTT. It yields the protein CASSYTDTQYF.

This clonotype was counted many times. V is TRBV20-1 and J is TRBJ2-3; D possibly corresponds to TRBD2 (6 bases). Germline lookup yields CDR1 DFQATT and CDR2 SNEGSKA (reference sequence). This CDR3 region has 14 residues. The V end was cut by 6 bases, the J end by 4 bases, with 17 bases between. CDR3 coding DNA: TGCAGTGCCCTTGAGACTAGGGCTCCAGATACGCAGTATTTT. It specifies CSALETRAPDTQYF.

This sequence joins TRBV6-1 and TRBJ1-1; possible D gene TRBD1, 6 bases. CDR3 length: 13 residues. Germline loops: CDR1 MNHNS, CDR2 SASEGT. V was trimmed by 6 bases and J by 3 bases, leaving 11 bases between them. This chain's CDR3 is CASRQGQYTEAFF. The CDR3, as DNA: TGTGCCAGCAGACAAGGACAGTACACTGAAGCTTTCTTT.